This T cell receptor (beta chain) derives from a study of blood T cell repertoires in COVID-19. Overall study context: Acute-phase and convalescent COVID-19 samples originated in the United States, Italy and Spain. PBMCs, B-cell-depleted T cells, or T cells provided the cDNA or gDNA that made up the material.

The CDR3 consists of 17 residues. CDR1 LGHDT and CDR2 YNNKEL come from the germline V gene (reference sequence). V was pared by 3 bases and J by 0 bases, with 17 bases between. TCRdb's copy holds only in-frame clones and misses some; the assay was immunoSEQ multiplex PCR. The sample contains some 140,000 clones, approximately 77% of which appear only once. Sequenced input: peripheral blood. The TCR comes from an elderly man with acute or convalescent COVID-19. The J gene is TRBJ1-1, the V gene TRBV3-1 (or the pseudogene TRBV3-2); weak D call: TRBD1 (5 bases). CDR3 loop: CASSQAAGRLMNTEAFF. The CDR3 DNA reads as TGTGCCAGCAGCCAGGCCGCAGGGCGCCTCATGAACACTGAAGCTTTCTTT.